A selection of T cell receptor beta chains follows, all from one sample in a study of T and B cells in COVID-19 patients. Each CDR3 protein is one row after TCRdb ran MiXCR on the multiplex PCR reads. This table holds about 23,000 distinct CDR3 sequences, less than 30% found once. Sequenced material: blood. The receptors stem from a human donor who had recovered from COVID-19. Each CDR3 is given with its conserved first and last residue. D genes are given only for firm matches. Some rows mark clone size as missing; the rest say once, few, many or name a class of expanded clone.

len	v_gene	d_gene	abundance	j_gene	CDR3aa	CDR3nt
15	TRBV20-1	.	.	TRBJ2-3	CSAQRTGALGDTQYF	TGCAGTGCTCAACGGACTGGGGCGTTGGGCGATACGCAGTATTTT
17	TRBV6-6	TRBD2	.	TRBJ2-7	CASSYSPTSGTSYEQYF	TGTGCCAGCAGTTACTCCCCGACTAGCGGGACGTCCTACGAGCAGTACTTC
18	TRBV20-1	TRBD2	.	TRBJ2-3	CSASDRGERGGITDTQYF	TGCAGTGCTAGCGACCGGGGGGAGCGGGGGGGAATCACAGATACGCAGTATTTT
16	TRBV5-1	TRBD1	few	TRBJ2-1	CASSPGRRQGYNEQFF	TGCGCCAGCAGCCCCGGAAGGCGACAGGGTTACAATGAGCAGTTCTTC
15	TRBV27	.	.	TRBJ1-5	CASTLNPYSNQPQHF	TGTGCCAGCACCCTTAACCCTTATAGCAATCAGCCCCAGCATTTT
14	TRBV27	.	many	TRBJ1-5	CASRQGPFNQPQHF	TGTGCCAGCAGGCAAGGTCCCTTCAATCAGCCCCAGCATTTT
15	TRBV30	.	medium-sized	TRBJ2-2	CAWSVRPKRIGELFF	TGTGCCTGGAGTGTACGGCCGAAGCGGATCGGGGAGCTGTTTTTT
14	TRBV18	.	.	TRBJ2-3	CASSETSFADTQYF	TGTGCCAGCTCAGAGACTAGTTTCGCAGATACGCAGTATTTT
15	TRBV27	TRBD2	few	TRBJ2-7	CASSLGLAGAYEQYF	TGTGCCAGCAGTTTAGGGCTGGCGGGAGCATACGAGCAGTACTTC
14	TRBV6-5	.	many	TRBJ1-4	CASSYGRLGEKLFF	TGTGCCAGCAGTTACGGCAGGTTGGGTGAAAAACTGTTTTTT